Below, one TCR beta chain is given with its context. J lost 6 bases, V lost 4 bases, and 16 bases had no gene match. Per germline, CDR1 SGDLS and CDR2 YYNGEE. The CDR3 loop spans 16 amino acids. This entry belongs to a study of T cells in Graves' hyperthyroidism and ophthalmopathy. The TCR beta CDR3 regions underwent amplification using RNA transcripts as the source. Carried out on the TCR CDR3, a first-round RT-PCR used the HTBI primer set. TCRdb passed the multiplex PCR reads through MiXCR, listing each CDR3 protein once. The sample holds hundreds of thousands of distinct CDR3 sequences, roughly 40% seen once.

The receptor was isolated from a man aged 18 to 35 with Graves' hyperthyroidism. Sequencing was done on a sample of blood. This chain uses TRBV9 with TRBJ2-7; 7 nucleotides match TRBD1. The CDR3 sequence: CASSPPRQGFYVEQYF. The CDR3 nucleotides read TGTGCCAGCAGCCCTCCCCGACAGGGTTTTTATGTCGAGCAGTACTTC.